Described below is a single T cell receptor beta chain sequence and its context. This entry comes from a study of T cell changes during pregnancy in multiple sclerosis. The data were produced by immunoSEQ multiplex PCR, yet TCRdb's version contains in-frame clones alone and is incomplete. The repertoire holds nearly 110,000 clones, with about 89% as singletons. The V end was cut by 6 bases, the J end by 0 bases, with 10 bases between. This CDR3 is 14 amino acids long. Germline loops: CDR1 SGHDT, CDR2 YYEEEE. The clonotype originates from a female donor with multiple sclerosis, enrolled in a pregnancy study. The chain carries TRBV5-6 and TRBJ1-3, with D possibly being TRBD1 (5 bases). Sequencing was performed on peripheral blood, taken before pregnancy. The CDR3 nucleotides are TGTGCCAGCACTTTGGGGCCCTCTGGAAACACCATATATTTT. This gives the protein CASTLGPSGNTIYF. Full variable domain (missing parts from reference TRBV5-6 and TRBJ1-3): DAGVTQSPTHLIKTRGQQVTLRCSPKSGHDTVSWYQQALGQGPQFIFQYYEEEERQRGNFPDRFSGHQFPNYSSELNVNALLLGDSALYLCASTLGPSGNTIYFGEGSWLTVV.